These T cell receptor beta chains were read from a single sample in a study of blood T cell repertoires in COVID-19. Sequenced by immunoSEQ multiplex PCR; TCRdb stores in-frame clones only, minus some. The sample lists 70,000 to 100,000 clones; 88% were seen once. The material sequenced was peripheral blood. These receptors came from a human donor in a cohort sampled during active COVID-19. Both conserved end residues are part of each CDR3. A D gene is named only where the DNA matches it firmly.

v_gene,d_gene,CDR3aa
TRBV30,TRBD2,CAWSAQTSGDADTQYF
TRBV7-2,NA,CASSFQATNYGYTF
TRBV12-5,NA,CASGLLASTDTQYF
TRBV21-1,NA,CASTRSSQYF
TRBV15,TRBD1,CATSEDRGKINGYTF
TRBV19,NA,CASSISRDQPQHF
TRBV28,TRBD1,CASRNKQGAGGANVLTF
TRBV18,NA,CASSITPDYGYTF
TRBV24-1,TRBD2,CATSEYLAGEQFF
TRBV6-5,NA,CASRFQQGGYEQYF
TRBV4-3,NA,CASSQGVVGGTDSYEQYF
TRBV5-1,TRBD1,CASSLTGGTEAFF
TRBV10-3,TRBD1,CAITGTANTEAFF
TRBV7-9,NA,CASSRTEETQYF
TRBV11-3,TRBD2,CASSPAGTSGGATYNEQFF
TRBV12-3/TRBV12-4,NA,CATTGSSNQPQHF
TRBV24-1,NA,CATSDTQGYTGELFF
TRBV27,NA,CATQTRAGDEAFF
TRBV9,TRBD2,CASSVGSGGSYEQYF
TRBV4-3,NA,CASSQDRGTEAFF